These 25 T cell receptor beta chains were all obtained from the same sample, sequenced in a study of blood T cell repertoires in COVID-19. The method was immunoSEQ multiplex PCR; TCRdb's version includes in-frame clones alone and lacks a portion of them. The sample lists 350,000 or so clones, 88% occurring once. The sample was PBMCs or T cells enriched from blood (not recorded which). The receptor set was obtained from a woman between 25 and 40 years old who had been exposed to COVID-19.

The rearrangement links TRBV10-3 to TRBJ1-2; TRBD1 agrees at 9 bases. The CDR3 spans 13 residues. The V gene end was trimmed by 5 bases and the J gene end by 8 bases; junction bases not matched to a gene: 6. Germline CDR1 reads ENHRY; CDR2 reads SYGVKD. CDR3 sequence: CAISQTGGQGYTF. CDR3 coding DNA: TGTGCCATCAGTCAAACAGGGGGCCAAGGCTACACCTTC.

The V gene is TRBV19, the J gene TRBJ1-1; D is ambiguous. Germline lookup yields CDR1 LNHDA and CDR2 SQIVND (reference sequence). V lost 3 bases and J 0 bases, leaving 5 bases between the germline ends. The CDR3 sequence is 13 residues long. The CDR3 DNA follows: TGTGCCAGTAGTATTTCCATGAACACTGAAGCTTTCTTT. Protein product: CASSISMNTEAFF.

The chain uses TRBV11-3 and TRBJ1-1; D not resolved. Trimming removed 1 base from V and 4 bases from J, with 4 bases in between. This CDR3 spans 12 amino acids. Germline V gives CDR1 SGHNT, CDR2 YENEEA. The chain's CDR3 is CASSLAGTEAFF. The DNA for the CDR3 is TGTGCCAGCAGCTTAGCGGGCACTGAAGCTTTCTTT.

The CDR3 bases are TGCGCCAGCACCCTTAGGGGACAGATTAATGAAAAACTGTTTTTT. Translation: CASTLRGQINEKLFF. The chain has TRBV5-1 and TRBJ1-4, with 7 bases fitting TRBD1. The CDR3 runs 15 residues. Germline trimming cut 6 bases from V and 4 bases from J; bases unmatched to any gene: 9. Germline values: CDR1 SGHRS, CDR2 YFSETQ.

This clone was found once. The chain has TRBV5-1 and TRBJ2-3; a weak D match, TRBD2 (6 bases). Trimming cost V 5 bases and J 5 bases, with 9 bases left between them. Germline V gene sequence: CDR1 SGHRS, CDR2 YFSETQ. This CDR3 is 12 amino acids long. The CDR3 protein is CASRLAQDTQYF. The CDR3, as DNA: TGCGCCAGCAGACTAGCACAAGATACGCAGTATTTT.

The chain is built from TRBV24-1 and TRBJ1-2, with D possibly TRBD1 on 5 matching bases. CDR3 size: 14 residues. Germline V gives CDR1 KGHDR, CDR2 SFDVKD. V was pared by 4 bases and J by 8 bases, with 16 bases between. In nucleotides, the CDR3 is TGTGCCACCAGTGAACGGGGACTGACGATGGGCTACACCTTC. This gives the protein CATSERGLTMGYTF.

V gene TRBV9 combines with J gene TRBJ2-1; maybe TRBD2 (7 bases). The CDR3 runs to 15 residues. Trimming stripped 4 bases from V and 5 bases from J, with 16 bases between. In germline, CDR1 is SGDLS, CDR2 YYNGEE. This chain's CDR3 is CASSSSGGINNEQFF. The DNA of the CDR3 is TGTGCCAGCAGCTCGTCGGGGGGCATCAACAATGAGCAGTTCTTC.

The rearrangement joins TRBV11-3 to TRBJ2-5, with TRBD2 matching 11 bases. The CDR3 loop spans 15 amino acids. Germline V gene sequence: CDR1 SGHNT, CDR2 YENEEA. The junction had 6 bases not matched to a gene; V was cut back by 4 bases and J by 5 bases. The CDR3, as DNA: TGTGCCAGCAGCTACGTAGCGGGAGGGGGGGAGACCCAGTACTTC. Protein product: CASSYVAGGGETQYF. Full variable domain (missing parts from reference TRBV11-3 and TRBJ2-5): EAGVVQSPRYKIIEKKQPVAFWCNPISGHNTLYWYLQNLGQGPELLIRYENEEAVDDSQLPKDRFSAERLKGVDSTLKIQPAELGDSAVYLCASSYVAGGGETQYFGPGTRLLVL.

V and J are TRBV7-3 and TRBJ2-5; D might be TRBD2 (5 bases). V shed 3 bases and J shed 3 bases, with 11 bases lying between them. Germline V gives CDR1 SGHTA, CDR2 FQGTGA. The CDR3 is made up of 14 amino acids. The CDR3 sequence: CASSLSSLEETQYF. The CDR3 DNA reads as TGTGCCAGCAGCTTGTCTAGCCTCGAAGAGACCCAGTACTTC.

This clone appeared once. The J gene is TRBJ2-3, the V gene TRBV30; 7 bases agree with TRBD2. V trimming: 3 bases; J trimming: 1 base; junction bases outside the gene matches: 4. Germline lookup yields CDR1 GTSNPN and CDR2 SVGIG (reference sequence). The CDR3 has 14 amino acids. The CDR3 nucleotides are TGTGCCTGGAGGTCGGCGGGAGGCACAGATACGCAGTATTTT. Protein product: CAWRSAGGTDTQYF.

The chain recombines TRBV19 with TRBJ2-3, with D maybe TRBD2 (5 bases). The germline V and J ends were trimmed by 11 bases and 2 bases, with 11 bases remaining between them. The CDR3 has 12 residues. Germline assignment: CDR1 LNHDA and CDR2 SQIVND (reference sequence). CDR3 in DNA: TGTGCCTCCCTGGGAGTCACAGATACGCAGTATTTT. This translates into CASLGVTDTQYF.

This clone was picked up a small number of times. The chain is built from TRBV3-1 (or the pseudogene TRBV3-2) and TRBJ1-5; D unresolved. This CDR3 is built from 14 residues. Germline CDR1 LGHDT, CDR2 YNNKEL (reference sequence). V dropped 2 bases and J dropped 7 bases, with 12 bases sitting between them. The CDR3 is CASSQRPARQPQHF. The CDR3 DNA reads TGTGCCAGCAGCCAAAGGCCAGCCAGGCAGCCCCAGCATTTT.

The chain is built from TRBV6-5 and TRBJ2-6; the D gene is possibly TRBD1 (6 bases). This CDR3 is 16 amino acids long. The V gene lost 4 bases and the J gene lost 0 bases, with 10 bases spanning the gap. Germline V lookup: CDR1 MNHEY, CDR2 SVGAGI. Written as DNA, the CDR3 is TGTGCCAGCAGTTCGCCCAGGGGCTCTGGGGCCAACGTCCTGACTTTC. Its protein product is CASSSPRGSGANVLTF.

The chain links TRBV2 to TRBJ2-1; 7 bases agree with TRBD1. CDR1 and CDR2 (germline): SNHLY, FYNNEI. V dropped 6 bases and J dropped 12; count of bases not matched to a gene: 8. The CDR3 contains 12 residues. The CDR3: CASSTTGVGQFF. The CDR3 DNA follows: TGTGCCAGCAGCACTACAGGGGTTGGGCAGTTCTTC.

The V and J genes are TRBV15 and TRBJ2-5, with D maybe TRBD2 (6 bases). CDR3 size: 16 residues. Germline-derived CDR1 and CDR2 are LNHNV and YYDKDF (reference sequence). V was pared by 4 bases and J by 0 bases, with 15 bases between. The CDR3 loop reads CATSTSERVYQETQYF. The CDR3, as DNA: TGTGCCACCAGCACCTCGGAGCGGGTCTACCAAGAGACCCAGTACTTC.

The V and J genes are TRBV3-1 (or the pseudogene TRBV3-2) and TRBJ2-5; 11 nucleotides align to TRBD2. The CDR3 runs to 15 residues. With 1 base clipped from V and 2 bases from J, the junction kept 0 bases outside the gene matches. Germline CDR1 is LGHDT and CDR2 is YNNKEL (reference sequence). CDR3 amino acids: CASSQVAGGQETQYF. The CDR3 DNA reads as TGTGCCAGCAGCCAAGTAGCGGGAGGGCAAGAGACCCAGTACTTC.

The CDR3 loop reads CASLRTGDTQYF. DNA for the CDR3: TGTGCCAGCTTAAGGACAGGGGATACGCAGTATTTT. The rearrangement uses TRBV2 and TRBJ2-3; 8 bases are shared with TRBD1. This CDR3 region has 12 residues. CDR1 and CDR2 (germline): SNHLY, FYNNEI. J lost 6 bases, V lost 8 bases, and 4 bases had no gene match.

The chain combines TRBV5-8 with TRBJ1-5; D is uncertain. The germline CDR1 and CDR2 sequences are SGHTS and YDEGEE. The CDR3 totals 14 residues. Deletions cut 4 bases from V and 3 bases from J, with 11 bases between. CDR3 DNA sequence: TGTGCCAGCAGCCCCACAGAGAACAATCAGCCCCAGCATTTT. Translated: CASSPTENNQPQHF.

Here the CDR3 reads CASSAGYGDSEQFF. As DNA, the CDR3 is TGTGCCAGCAGCGCCGGCTACGGGGACAGTGAGCAGTTCTTC. This rearrangement joins TRBV9 to TRBJ2-1; 7 positions match TRBD1. In germline, CDR1 is SGDLS, CDR2 YYNGEE. This CDR3 spans 14 amino acids. V lost 3 bases, J lost 9 bases, and 9 bases stayed unmatched.

On this clone: Other DNA sequences in the same sample also yield this CDR3. The chain joins TRBV5-1 to TRBJ1-5; no clear D gene. The CDR3 consists of 13 residues. V lost 3 bases and J lost 4, with 8 bases in between. Germline assignment: CDR1 SGHRS and CDR2 YFSETQ. CDR3 sequence reads: CASSSGGNQPQHF. CDR3 in DNA: TGCGCCAGCAGCTCGGGTGGAAATCAGCCCCAGCATTTT.

V usage is TRBV18 and J usage is TRBJ2-2, with 8 bases identical to TRBD2. The CDR3 contains 17 residues. Per the germline V gene, CDR1 is KGHSH and CDR2 is LQKENI. J was trimmed by 3 bases and V by 2 bases; bases with no gene match: 8. CDR3 bases: TGTGCCAGCTCACCATACAGCGGGAGATATGACACCGGGGAGCTGTTTTTT. Translating gives CASSPYSGRYDTGELFF.

The V and J genes are TRBV27 and TRBJ2-1; 12 positions match TRBD2. J lost 7 bases, V lost 5 bases, and 9 bases had no gene match. CDR1 is MNHEY, CDR2 SMNVEV, per germline (reference sequence). This CDR3 is built from 16 residues. The CDR3 spells CASSTQTSGRRNEQFF. The CDR3 DNA reads as TGTGCCAGCAGTACCCAGACTAGCGGGAGACGAAATGAGCAGTTCTTC.

CDR3 in DNA: TGTGCCAGCAGCCAATTTGGCGGCTACCGAGAGACCCAGTACTTC. It translates to CASSQFGGYRETQYF. This rearrangement joins TRBV14 to TRBJ2-5; no definite D call. Germline V gene data show CDR1 as SGHDN and CDR2 as FVKESK. V was trimmed by 2 bases and J by 4 bases, leaving 14 bases between them. The CDR3 loop spans 15 amino acids.

The chain combines TRBV6-5 with TRBJ1-2; 8 bases are a match to TRBD1. The ends lost 6 bases at V and 8 bases at J; junction bases unmatched: 14. Looked up from germline, CDR1 is MNHEY and CDR2 is SVGAGI. The CDR3 runs 15 residues. The CDR3 reads CASRRTGQEKEGYTF. The CDR3 nucleotides read TGTGCCAGCAGAAGGACAGGGCAGGAGAAAGAAGGCTACACCTTC.

This sequence joins TRBV5-6 and TRBJ1-2; tentatively, D is TRBD1 (5 bases). Per the germline V gene, CDR1 is SGHDT and CDR2 is YYEEEE. The CDR3 consists of 13 residues. The V gene lost 4 bases and the J gene lost 6 bases, with 13 bases spanning the gap. CDR3 protein: CASSRSGGDGYTF. The CDR3 DNA sequence: TGTGCCAGCAGCCGTTCTGGAGGGGATGGCTACACCTTC.